This entry features one T cell receptor beta chain sequence. The PCR used 60 Vbeta and 13 Jbeta primers. Sequenced by immunoSEQ multiplex PCR; TCRdb stores in-frame clones only, minus some. The sample has 120,000 or so clones; about 16% are singletons. The record originates from a study of cytomegalovirus exposure and HLA in healthy donors. The CDR3 contains 15 residues. V dropped 0 bases and J dropped 0; count of bases not matched to a gene: 2. Looked up from germline, CDR1 is SGHNT and CDR2 is YYREEE (reference sequence). The sequence was collected from a woman between 18 and 29 years old in good health and CMV-seronegative. The chain recombines TRBV5-4 with TRBJ2-7; 8 bases fit TRBD1. The sequencing sample was made of PBMCs. The CDR3 is CASSLGDRTSYEQYF. DNA of the CDR3: TGTGCCAGCAGCTTGGGGGACAGGACCTCCTACGAGCAGTACTTC.